The 5 T cell receptor beta chains in this list originate from one sample, sequenced in a study of T cell changes during pregnancy in multiple sclerosis. Clones were sequenced by immunoSEQ multiplex PCR, and TCRdb holds only the in-frame ones, with some missing. The sample contains about 44,000 clones, roughly 87% of which appear only once. The sequencing here drew on CD4+ T cells from peripheral blood mononuclear cells, taken after pregnancy. These receptors all come from a female donor with multiple sclerosis, enrolled in a pregnancy study.

The chain links TRBV7-9 to TRBJ2-6; D is undetermined. The germline CDR1 and CDR2 sequences are SEHNR and FQNEAQ (reference sequence). The CDR3 contains 15 residues. The germline V and J ends were trimmed by 2 bases and 2 bases, with 7 bases remaining between them. The CDR3, as DNA: TGTGCCAGCAGCTTACAGATAACTGGGGCCAACGTCCTGACTTTC. Its translation: CASSLQITGANVLTF.

This rearrangement joins TRBV2 to TRBJ1-1, with a weak D call TRBD1 (6 bases). Per the germline V gene, CDR1 is SNHLY and CDR2 is FYNNEI. Trimming took off 2 bases at V and 1 base at J, with 11 bases between the two ends. This CDR3 is built from 15 residues. The CDR3 DNA follows: TGTGCCAGCAGTGAAAGCAGGGGTGGGAACACTGAAGCTTTCTTT. Protein sequence: CASSESRGGNTEAFF.

This chain joins TRBV29-1 and TRBJ2-2, with TRBD2 identical over 7 bases. After removal of 6 bases from V and 6 bases from J, the junction contained 10 bases not matched to a gene. The CDR3 extends over 14 amino acids. Germline V gives CDR1 SQVTM, CDR2 ANQGSEA. CDR3 nucleotide sequence: TGCAGCGTGATCGGACTAGGAGGAGCCGGGGAGCTGTTTTTT. This codes for CSVIGLGGAGELFF.

V gene TRBV23-1 combines with J gene TRBJ2-3, with D perhaps TRBD1 (5 bases). TRBV23-1 is reported as an ORF; its role is uncertain. The CDR3 covers 13 residues. The V end lost 6 bases, the J end lost 11 bases, and 18 bases lay between the germline ends. CDR3 bases: TGCGCCAGCAGCAGACAGCTAGTAAGGGGGCAGTATTTT. It translates to CASSRQLVRGQYF.

The V gene is TRBV10-3, the J gene TRBJ1-3; 7 nucleotides match TRBD1. The germline gives CDR1 ENHRY, CDR2 SYGVKD. The CDR3 runs 16 residues. Trimming cost V 7 bases and J 0 bases; bases outside gene matches: 9. CDR3 sequence (DNA): TGTGCCATCAAAGTCGCAGGGGGGAGCTCTGGAAACACCATATATTTT. Translated, it gives CAIKVAGGSSGNTIYF.